This T cell receptor beta chain was documented in a study of CD4 T cells in relation to SARS-CoV-2 and coronaviruses. Study-level information: Shared crossreactive spike epitopes were mapped to their HLA restriction. Study-wide points: SARS-CoV-2-driven expansion was significantly weaker in crossreactive than monoreactive clones. No crossreactivity against non-spike viral proteins was tested here.

Naive and memory CD4+ T cell DNA was deep-sequenced without culture. Some clones are missing from TCRdb's copy, which holds only in-frame ones; the method was immunoSEQ multiplex PCR. The sample records roughly 60,000 clones, around 93% being singletons. The unexposed donors gave CD4+ T cells in about 2011-2018, prior to COVID-19. Concerning this clone: Its specificity is unknown.

This CDR3 has 15 residues. V lost 3 bases, J lost 0 bases, and 12 bases lay in between. The germline V gene has CDR1 SGHRS and CDR2 YFSETQ. The sequence was obtained from a human donor in good health. The source material was naive CD4+ T cells from PBMCs. Regarding subset: naive CD4+ T cells isolated by negative enrichment. The rearrangement uses TRBV5-1 and TRBJ2-5; D is possibly TRBD1 (6 bases). This CDR3 is CASSSLDRNQETQYF. CDR3 nucleotides: TGCGCCAGCAGCTCACTCGACAGGAACCAAGAGACCCAGTACTTC.